What follows are 21 T cell receptor beta chains derived from one specimen sequenced in a study of untreated major depressive disorder. Assay: immunoSEQ multiplex PCR; the TCRdb copy retains only in-frame clones and omits some. The sample includes 20,000 to 25,000 clones, more than 75% of them seen just once. Sequenced input: CD4+ T cells from PBMCs. The receptors here all came from a woman in her 30s in good health.

The chain couples TRBV5-1 to TRBJ2-6; D possibly corresponds to TRBD2 (7 bases). The V gene's germline CDR1 is SGHRS and CDR2 YFSETQ. This CDR3 comprises 15 residues. With 2 bases removed from V and 2 bases from J, the gap between germline ends came to 8 bases. The CDR3 spells CASSFGGPGANVLTF. The CDR3 DNA sequence: TGCGCCAGCAGCTTCGGGGGGCCTGGGGCCAACGTCCTGACTTTC. Full variable domain (outside the CDR3, taken from reference TRBV5-1 and TRBJ2-6): KAGVTQTPRYLIKTRGQQVTLSCSPISGHRSVSWYQQTPGQGLQFLFEYFSETQRNKGNFPGRFSGRQFSNSRSEMNVSTLELGDSALYLCASSFGGPGANVLTFGAGSRLTVL.

The CDR3 DNA follows: TGTGCCTCGGGACAGAACACTGAAGCTTTCTTT. Amino acid sequence: CASGQNTEAFF. The chain joins TRBV30 to TRBJ1-1, with D tentatively TRBD1 (6 bases). Per germline, CDR1 GTSNPN and CDR2 SVGIG (reference sequence). Trimming shortened V by 7 bases and J by 1 base, and 7 bases separated the two germline ends. The CDR3 runs to 11 residues.

J is TRBJ2-7 and V is TRBV10-3, with 10 bases aligning to TRBD1. CDR3 length: 14 amino acids. After removal of 4 bases from V and 5 bases from J, the junction contained 5 bases not matched to a gene. Germline CDR1 is ENHRY and CDR2 is SYGVKD. The CDR3 DNA is TGTGCCATCAGTGTATATGGGACAGGGGACGAGCAGTACTTC. The encoded protein is CAISVYGTGDEQYF.

This clone was detected a few times. The chain carries TRBV7-2 and TRBJ2-5; possibly TRBD1 for D (5 bases). V lost 5 bases and J lost 2, with 12 bases in between. Germline CDR1 reads SGHTA; CDR2 reads FQGNSA. This CDR3 comprises 14 residues. The DNA of the CDR3 is TGTGCCAGCAGCCCAGGGCACAGGCAAGAGACCCAGTACTTC. Protein sequence: CASSPGHRQETQYF. The whole variable domain, filled in from reference TRBV7-2 and TRBJ2-5, reads GAGVSQSPSNKVTEKGKDVELRCDPISGHTALYWYRQSLGQGLEFLIYFQGNSAPDKSGLPSDRFSAERTGGSVSTLTIQRTQQEDSAVYLCASSPGHRQETQYFGPGTRLLVL.

This sequence joins TRBV5-1 and TRBJ2-5; 9 nucleotides agree with TRBD2. This CDR3 spans 14 amino acids. Trimming removed 3 bases from V and 5 bases from J; junction bases left unmatched: 5. The germline gives CDR1 SGHRS, CDR2 YFSETQ. This chain's CDR3 is CASSWTSDLETQYF. CDR3 nucleotide sequence: TGCGCCAGCAGCTGGACTAGCGATTTGGAGACCCAGTACTTC.

This chain connects TRBV21-1 to TRBJ1-2; the table names TRBD1, a call not compared with the DNA. TRBV21-1 is a pseudogene locus. The CDR3 consists of 17 residues. The CDR3 sequence is CASSKPSLPGHRRGYTF. The CDR3 nucleotides read TGTGCCAGCAGCAAACCCTCCCTACCGGGACACAGAAGGGGCTACACCTTC.

This clone is a singleton in its sample. The gene calls are TRBV6-5 and TRBJ2-5; no clear D gene. From germline, CDR1 is MNHEY and CDR2 SVGAGI. The CDR3 extends over 13 amino acids. With 6 bases removed from V and 1 base from J, the gap between germline ends came to 9 bases. CDR3 region: CASRRTRQETQYF. As DNA, the CDR3 is TGTGCCAGCAGACGGACCCGCCAAGAGACCCAGTACTTC.

V is TRBV5-1 and J is TRBJ2-5; no definite D call. The germline V gene encodes CDR1 SGHRS and CDR2 YFSETQ. V lost 0 bases, J lost 1 base, and 10 bases lay in between. The CDR3 sequence is 15 residues long. In DNA, the CDR3 is TGCGCCAGCAGCTTGGTCGGTACGCTCCAAGAGACCCAGTACTTC. It is translated as CASSLVGTLQETQYF.

The chain recombines TRBV28 with TRBJ1-6; possible D gene TRBD1, 5 bases. Looked up from germline, CDR1 is MDHEN and CDR2 is SYDVKM. CDR3 length: 15 amino acids. The ends were cut back, 5 bases at V and 0 bases at J, with 8 bases in the middle. CDR3 residues: CASSGGSSYNSPLHF. As DNA, the CDR3 is TGTGCCAGCAGTGGGGGGAGCTCCTATAATTCACCCCTCCACTTT.

The J gene is TRBJ2-2, the V gene TRBV2; the match to TRBD1 covers 7 bases. Looked up from germline, CDR1 is SNHLY and CDR2 is FYNNEI. This CDR3 spans 14 amino acids. The J segment lost 3 bases and the V segment lost 8 bases, leaving 6 bases of the junction unmatched. For the CDR3, the DNA is TGTGCCAGCCACTCTGACAGGGACACCGGGGAGCTGTTTTTT. Translation gives CASHSDRDTGELFF.

This chain connects TRBV19 to TRBJ1-2; TRBD1 is a possible D gene (5 bases). Germline V gives CDR1 LNHDA, CDR2 SQIVND (reference sequence). The CDR3 loop spans 12 amino acids. V was trimmed by 5 bases and J by 3 bases, leaving 7 bases between them. CDR3 sequence (DNA): TGTGCCAGTAGTTCGGGACACTATGGCTACACCTTC. Amino acid sequence: CASSSGHYGYTF. Supplemented by reference TRBV19 and TRBJ1-2, the full variable domain reads DGGITQSPKYLFRKEGQNVTLSCEQNLNHDAMYWYRQDPGQGLRLIYYSQIVNDFQKGDIAEGYSVSREKKESFPLTVTSAQKNPTAFYLCASSSGHYGYTFGSGTRLTVV.

This clone was picked up one time. The chain uses TRBV6-1 and TRBJ2-7; 9 bases map to TRBD1. Per germline, CDR1 MNHNS and CDR2 SASEGT. The CDR3 runs to 15 residues. The V and J ends lost 5 bases and 3 bases, in that order; junction bases with no gene match: 8. The CDR3 reads CASSRGGTGLYEQYF. The CDR3 nucleotides are TGTGCCAGCAGTAGAGGGGGGACAGGGCTCTACGAGCAGTACTTC.

CDR3 nucleotide sequence: TGCAGCCTGCCGAGGGACCACGAGCAGTACTTC. Translating it yields CSLPRDHEQYF. V and J are TRBV20-1 and TRBJ2-7; D tentatively fits TRBD1 or TRBD2 (5 bases each). The CDR3 spans 11 residues. Germline CDR1 reads DFQATT; CDR2 reads SNEGSKA (reference sequence).

The chain employs TRBV28 and TRBJ2-7; TRBD1 aligns across 8 bases. This CDR3 comprises 13 residues. Germline V gene data show CDR1 as MDHEN and CDR2 as SYDVKM. With V trimmed by 5 bases and J by 11 bases, 11 bases remained unmatched. The CDR3, as DNA: TGTGCCAGCAGTCCCGGGGGTGACAGGGGTAAGTACTTC. Amino acids: CASSPGGDRGKYF.

The V call is TRBV7-3, the J call TRBJ2-3, with a weak D call TRBD2 (5 bases). The CDR3 is made up of 14 amino acids. V was shortened by 1 base and J by 5 bases, with 10 bases between the two germline ends. The germline V gene encodes CDR1 SGHTA and CDR2 FQGTGA. The CDR3 DNA follows: TGTGCCAGCAGCTTAAGGGAGACCGGAGATACGCAGTATTTT. This sequence encodes CASSLRETGDTQYF.

This clone appeared a single time. The chain combines TRBV5-1 with TRBJ2-1; TRBD1 matches at 7 bases. CDR1 and CDR2 (germline): SGHRS, YFSETQ. The CDR3 sequence is 16 residues long. Losses at the gene ends were 0 bases for V and 1 base for J; bases not matched to a gene: 4. The CDR3 sequence: CASSLVGTASYNEQFF. The CDR3 bases are TGCGCCAGCAGCTTGGTCGGGACAGCATCCTACAATGAGCAGTTCTTC.

The rearrangement links TRBV7-2 to TRBJ2-2, with D perhaps being TRBD1 or TRBD2 (5 bases each). Germline CDR1 reads SGHTA; CDR2 reads FQGNSA. V was clipped by 0 bases and J by 3 bases, with 11 bases between them. CDR3 length: 16 residues. The CDR3 loop reads CASSLALGTDTGELFF. The CDR3 nucleotides read TGTGCCAGCAGCTTAGCCCTTGGGACCGACACCGGGGAGCTGTTTTTT.

The chain recombines TRBV7-9 with TRBJ2-3; D uncertain. This CDR3 region has 14 residues. V was clipped by 1 base and J by 6 bases, with 11 bases between them. Germline-derived CDR1 and CDR2 are SEHNR and FQNEAQ (reference sequence). The CDR3 loop is CASSLDLGPDTQYF. The CDR3 region has the DNA TGTGCCAGCAGCTTAGATCTCGGGCCCGATACGCAGTATTTT.

The chain recombines TRBV6-6 with TRBJ1-1; 7 bases map to TRBD1. V was pared by 0 bases and J by 7 bases, with 5 bases of the junction left unmatched. CDR1 is MNHNY, CDR2 SVGAGI, per germline (reference sequence). The CDR3 covers 14 residues. DNA of the CDR3: TGTGCCAGCAGTTACTCGAACCAGGGGGGTGAAGCTTTCTTT. Translation gives CASSYSNQGGEAFF.

CDR3 nucleotides: TGTGCCAGCAGCCCCTACGGGACAGGGAACACTGAAGCTTTCTTT. Translation: CASSPYGTGNTEAFF. The J gene is TRBJ1-1, the V gene TRBV28, with 8 bases fitting TRBD1. The J segment lost 1 base and the V segment lost 6 bases, leaving 7 bases of the junction unmatched. Germline CDR1 reads MDHEN; CDR2 reads SYDVKM. CDR3 size: 15 residues.

The chain is built from TRBV5-1 and TRBJ2-7; 9 bases fit TRBD2. V lost 0 bases to trimming and J lost 1 base; unmatched junction nucleotides: 2. CDR1 SGHRS and CDR2 YFSETQ come from the germline V gene. The CDR3 consists of 15 residues. This CDR3 reads CASSLELAGSYEQYF. The CDR3 region has the DNA TGCGCCAGCAGCTTGGAACTAGCGGGTTCCTACGAGCAGTACTTC.